The source of this TCR beta chain is a study of blood T cell repertoires in COVID-19. Germline assignment: CDR1 MDHEN and CDR2 SYDVKM. The CDR3 extends over 13 amino acids. Trimming stripped 3 bases from V and 4 bases from J, with 9 bases between. Sequencing used immunoSEQ multiplex PCR; TCRdb keeps in-frame clones, though not all of them. The data hold around 140,000 clones, with roughly 88% observed a single time. The chain uses TRBV28 and TRBJ1-2; D possibly corresponds to TRBD1 (5 bases). This clonotype originated in a man aged 70-80 years with acute or convalescent COVID-19. The sequencing input was peripheral blood. The CDR3 loop reads CASSLDTPYGYTF. The CDR3 coding sequence is TGTGCCAGCAGTTTGGACACCCCCTATGGCTACACCTTC.